Following are 13 T cell receptor beta chains from one sample sequenced in a study of blood T cell repertoires in COVID-19. Only in-frame clones appear in the TCRdb table, and some are missing; sequencing was by immunoSEQ multiplex PCR. This table has about 47,000 clones, around four fifths appearing once. The material sequenced was peripheral blood. The source is a human donor with acute or convalescent COVID-19. The donor label of this sample is uncertain.

The V gene is TRBV18, the J gene TRBJ1-6; 11 bases fit TRBD1. The CDR3 has 14 residues. The ends lost 3 bases at V and 8 bases at J; junction bases unmatched: 0. Germline V CDR1 and CDR2: KGHSH, LQKENI. The CDR3, as DNA: TGTGCCAGCTCACCGGGACAGGGGGATTCACCCCTCCACTTT. As protein: CASSPGQGDSPLHF.

The V gene is TRBV28, the J gene TRBJ1-2, with TRBD1 identical over 9 bases. Germline V gene data show CDR1 as MDHEN and CDR2 as SYDVKM. The CDR3 covers 15 residues. Trimming at V came to 6 bases and at J to 4 bases, leaving 9 bases not matched to a gene. Written as DNA, the CDR3 is TGTGCCAGCAGCCCGGGACAGGGAACCGGCTATGGCTACACCTTC. Its protein is CASSPGQGTGYGYTF.

The chain has TRBV27 and TRBJ2-7; 7 bases align to TRBD1. The junction had 9 bases not matched to a gene; V was cut back by 8 bases and J by 2 bases. This CDR3 has 14 residues. The V gene's germline CDR1 is MNHEY and CDR2 SMNVEV (reference sequence). The CDR3 region has the DNA TGTGCCAGCGCAACGGCAGGGGGACCCTACGAGCAGTACTTC. This sequence encodes CASATAGGPYEQYF.

This clone was seen only once. V is TRBV7-9 and J is TRBJ1-6, with TRBD1 matching over 7 bases. Germline CDR1 and CDR2: SEHNR and FQNEAQ (reference sequence). V lost 9 bases, J lost 13 bases, and 21 bases stayed unmatched. The CDR3 spans 16 residues. The CDR3: CARRAHRGQSHRPLHF. CDR3 sequence (DNA): TGTGCCAGGAGGGCACATCGGGGACAGTCCCACAGGCCCCTCCACTTT. The whole variable domain, remainder taken from reference TRBV7-9 and TRBJ1-6, is DTGVSQNPRHKITKRGQNVTFRCDPISEHNRLYWYRQTLGQGPEFLTYFQNEAQLEKSRLLSDRFSAERPKGSFSTLEIQRTEQGDSAMYLCARRAHRGQSHRPLHFGNGTRLTVT.

V and J are TRBV19 and TRBJ2-5; 14 bases map to TRBD2. CDR1 is LNHDA, CDR2 SQIVND, per germline (reference sequence). The CDR3 length is 17 residues. Losses at the gene ends were 7 bases for V and 2 bases for J; bases not matched to a gene: 9. For the CDR3, the DNA is TGTGCCAGTAAAAGGACTAGCGGGAGGCCGGGTCAAGAGACCCAGTACTTC. Protein product: CASKRTSGRPGQETQYF.

The chain combines TRBV6-6 with TRBJ2-1, with 7 bases identical to TRBD1. CDR3 length: 14 amino acids. Germline trimming cut 6 bases from V and 6 bases from J; bases unmatched to any gene: 8. Germline CDR1 reads MNHNY; CDR2 reads SVGAGI (reference sequence). The CDR3 sequence is CASSRDRDSNEQFF. In nucleotides, the CDR3 is TGTGCCAGCAGCAGGGACCGGGACAGCAATGAGCAGTTCTTC.

In this sample, this clone turned up once. V is TRBV11-2 and J is TRBJ2-2; D may be TRBD1 (5 bases). Germline loops: CDR1 SGHAT, CDR2 FQNNGV. The CDR3 loop spans 12 amino acids. V gave up 1 base and J gave up 8 bases, with 5 bases separating them. The CDR3 is CASSLGTGELFF. CDR3 nucleotide sequence: TGTGCCAGCAGCTTAGGGACAGGGGAGCTGTTTTTT.

V and J are TRBV24-1 and TRBJ2-2; 7 bases are a match to TRBD1. This CDR3 has 12 residues. Germline CDR1 and CDR2: KGHDR and SFDVKD. Trimming at V came to 8 bases and at J to 8 bases, leaving 4 bases not matched to a gene. The CDR3 loop reads CATNNRGGELFF. In DNA form, the CDR3 reads TGTGCCACCAATAACAGGGGAGGGGAGCTGTTTTTT.

The V and J genes are TRBV20-1 and TRBJ2-7; perhaps TRBD1 as D (5 bases). Between the trimmed V and J ends, which lost 3 bases and 0 bases, there was a span of 15 bases. The germline CDR1 and CDR2 sequences are DFQATT and SNEGSKA (reference sequence). This CDR3 contains 15 residues. CDR3 in amino acids: CSASMVGPGSYEQYF. CDR3 bases: TGCAGTGCTAGTATGGTGGGGCCGGGCTCCTACGAGCAGTACTTC.

The chain is built from TRBV24-1 and TRBJ2-1; possibly TRBD1 for D (6 bases). Between the trimmed V and J ends, which lost 3 bases and 2 bases, there was a span of 13 bases. CDR1 and CDR2 from the germline V gene are KGHDR and SFDVKD. This CDR3 is 16 amino acids long. The CDR3 nucleotides read TGTGCCACCAGTGATGAAATGGACAGTCCCTACAATGAGCAGTTCTTC. It yields the protein CATSDEMDSPYNEQFF.

J is TRBJ2-5 and V is TRBV24-1, with 8 positions matching TRBD1. This CDR3 comprises 16 residues. Germline-derived CDR1 and CDR2 are KGHDR and SFDVKD. The V gene end was trimmed by 1 base and the J gene end by 5 bases; junction bases not matched to a gene: 8. CDR3: CATSDFTGGRLETQYF. The CDR3 region has the DNA TGTGCCACCAGTGATTTCACAGGGGGGAGGTTGGAGACCCAGTACTTC.

This clone is a singleton in its sample. The chain is built from TRBV11-2 and TRBJ2-7; 11 positions agree with TRBD2. This CDR3 is 15 amino acids long. Unmatched junction bases numbered 9, after V lost 5 bases and J lost 6 bases. Germline V gene lookup returns CDR1 SGHAT and CDR2 FQNNGV. The CDR3 spells CASSPRLAGLVEQYF. In DNA, the CDR3 is TGTGCCAGCAGCCCACGACTAGCGGGACTCGTCGAGCAGTACTTC.

The chain has TRBV10-3 and TRBJ2-1, with TRBD1 matching 7 bases. V trimming: 5 bases; J trimming: 6 bases; junction bases outside the gene matches: 10. CDR3 size: 15 residues. CDR1 and CDR2 (germline): ENHRY, SYGVKD. Here the CDR3 reads CAISTGDREGNEQFF. The CDR3 DNA follows: TGTGCCATCAGTACCGGGGACAGAGAAGGCAATGAGCAGTTCTTC.